A single sample gave rise to the 10 T cell receptor beta chains below, sequenced in a study of blood T cell repertoires in COVID-19. The table came from immunoSEQ multiplex PCR; TCRdb's copy has only in-frame clones and leaves some out. Among about 100,000 clones listed, 80% to 90% were seen once. The sequencing input was peripheral blood. Receptors were obtained from a woman aged 25 to 39 with acute or convalescent COVID-19.

V is TRBV4-1 and J is TRBJ1-1, with D possibly being TRBD1 (5 bases). The V and J ends lost 0 bases and 11 bases respectively, with 10 bases between them. Germline assignment: CDR1 MGHRA and CDR2 YSYEKL. This CDR3 is 12 amino acids long. In DNA, the CDR3 is TGCGCCAGCAGCCAAGATGAACGGGGGGCTTTCTTT. Its translation is CASSQDERGAFF.

Concerning this clone: The germline gene is not matched at one end of the junction; a read error may be the cause. The chain couples TRBV5-1 to TRBJ1-2; 7 bases line up with TRBD1. The germline V gene encodes CDR1 SGHRS and CDR2 YFSETQ. This CDR3 spans 15 amino acids. The CDR3 sequence is CASNLEGAQSYGYTF. The CDR3 region has the DNA TGCGCCAGCAACTTGGAGGGGGCGCAGAGCTATGGCTACACCTTC. The variable domain in full, completed from reference TRBV5-1 and TRBJ1-2, reads KAGVTQTPRYLIKTRGQQVTLSCSPISGHRSVSWYQQTPGQGLQFLFEYFSETQRNKGNFPGRFSGRQFSNSRSEMNVSTLELGDSALYLCASNLEGAQSYGYTFGSGTRLTVV.

Only one count was recorded for this clone. V usage is TRBV3-1 (or the pseudogene TRBV3-2) and J usage is TRBJ2-2, with 11 bases that match TRBD2. Germline lookup yields CDR1 LGHDT and CDR2 YNNKEL (reference sequence). V shed 4 bases and J 4 bases; nucleotides not matched to a gene: 2. The CDR3 totals 15 residues. The CDR3 DNA reads as TGTGCCAGCAGCCCCGGGACTAGCGGCACCGGGGAGCTGTTTTTT. It yields the protein CASSPGTSGTGELFF.

V usage is TRBV11-2 and J usage is TRBJ1-5; D not certain. V was pared by 6 bases and J by 4 bases, with 10 bases between. CDR1 is SGHAT and CDR2 is FQNNGV in the germline V gene. CDR3 length equals 13 residues. DNA of the CDR3: TGTGCCAGCAGTAGAGGCTTTAATCAGCCCCAGCATTTT. Encoded protein: CASSRGFNQPQHF.

To note about this clone: Distinct nucleotide sequences in the sample also encode this CDR3. The gene calls are TRBV5-6 and TRBJ1-2, with D unresolved. This CDR3 has 14 residues. V was cut by 0 bases and J by 4 bases, with 10 bases left in between. The germline CDR1 and CDR2 sequences are SGHDT and YYEEEE. As DNA, the CDR3 is TGTGCCAGCAGCTTGGGAACGGGAGTCTATGGCTACACCTTC. Residues: CASSLGTGVYGYTF.

The count of this clone is one. The rearrangement joins TRBV6-5 to TRBJ1-2; 9 nucleotides align to TRBD1. Germline V gene data show CDR1 as MNHEY and CDR2 as SVGAGI. The V gene end was trimmed by 2 bases and the J gene end by 2 bases; junction bases not matched to a gene: 3. The CDR3 is made up of 15 amino acids. The CDR3 coding sequence is TGTGCCAGCAGTTACGCGGGACAGGGAAACTATGGCTACACCTTC. Residues: CASSYAGQGNYGYTF.

V is TRBV19 and J is TRBJ1-2; D uncertain. Germline V gene sequence: CDR1 LNHDA, CDR2 SQIVND (reference sequence). The CDR3 runs 13 residues. The germline V and J ends were trimmed by 3 bases and 4 bases, with 9 bases remaining between them. The CDR3 DNA reads as TGTGCCAGTAGTATCGAATCCGGCTATGGCTACACCTTC. It encodes CASSIESGYGYTF.

J is TRBJ2-1 and V is TRBV5-1; possibly TRBD1 for D (5 bases). Trimming removed 2 bases from V and 5 bases from J, with 11 bases in between. Germline V lookup: CDR1 SGHRS, CDR2 YFSETQ. The CDR3 has 14 residues. In DNA, the CDR3 is TGCGCCAGCAGCTTTACCCCACAGGACAATGAGCAGTTCTTC. Its protein is CASSFTPQDNEQFF.

There are a few counts of this clone. The rearrangement links TRBV28 to TRBJ1-1; TRBD1 might be the D (5 bases). Germline V CDR1 and CDR2: MDHEN, SYDVKM. This CDR3 has 12 amino acids. V lost 7 bases and J lost 3, with 9 bases in between. The CDR3 spells CASTAGYTEAFF. CDR3 DNA sequence: TGTGCCAGCACCGCAGGGTACACTGAAGCTTTCTTT.

V gene TRBV5-6 combines with J gene TRBJ2-3; 11 nucleotides match TRBD1. J was trimmed by 5 bases and V by 7 bases; bases with no gene match: 6. The germline CDR1 and CDR2 sequences are SGHDT and YYEEEE. CDR3 length equals 14 residues. CDR3 residues: CASASGTGGDTQYF. CDR3 nucleotide sequence: TGTGCCAGCGCTTCCGGGACAGGGGGAGATACGCAGTATTTT.